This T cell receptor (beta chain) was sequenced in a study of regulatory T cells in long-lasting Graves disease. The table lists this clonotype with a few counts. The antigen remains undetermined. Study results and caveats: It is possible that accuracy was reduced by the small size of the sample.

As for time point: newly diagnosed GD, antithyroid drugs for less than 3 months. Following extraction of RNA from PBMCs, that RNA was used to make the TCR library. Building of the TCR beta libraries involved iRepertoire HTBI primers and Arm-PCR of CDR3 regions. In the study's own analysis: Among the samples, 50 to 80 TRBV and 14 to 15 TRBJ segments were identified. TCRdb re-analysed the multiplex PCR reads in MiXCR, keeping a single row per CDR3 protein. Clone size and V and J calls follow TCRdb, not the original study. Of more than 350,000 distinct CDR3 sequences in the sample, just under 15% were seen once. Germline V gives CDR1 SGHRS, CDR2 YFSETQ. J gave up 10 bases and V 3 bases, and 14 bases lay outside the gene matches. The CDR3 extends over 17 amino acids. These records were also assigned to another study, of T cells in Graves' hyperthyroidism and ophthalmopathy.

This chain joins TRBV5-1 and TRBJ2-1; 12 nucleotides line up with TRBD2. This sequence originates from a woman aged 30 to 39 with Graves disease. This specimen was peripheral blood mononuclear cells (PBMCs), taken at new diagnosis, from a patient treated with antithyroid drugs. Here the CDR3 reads CASSSLGLAGRQNEQFF. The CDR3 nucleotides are TGCGCCAGCAGCTCACTCGGACTAGCGGGACGGCAGAACGAGCAGTTCTTC.